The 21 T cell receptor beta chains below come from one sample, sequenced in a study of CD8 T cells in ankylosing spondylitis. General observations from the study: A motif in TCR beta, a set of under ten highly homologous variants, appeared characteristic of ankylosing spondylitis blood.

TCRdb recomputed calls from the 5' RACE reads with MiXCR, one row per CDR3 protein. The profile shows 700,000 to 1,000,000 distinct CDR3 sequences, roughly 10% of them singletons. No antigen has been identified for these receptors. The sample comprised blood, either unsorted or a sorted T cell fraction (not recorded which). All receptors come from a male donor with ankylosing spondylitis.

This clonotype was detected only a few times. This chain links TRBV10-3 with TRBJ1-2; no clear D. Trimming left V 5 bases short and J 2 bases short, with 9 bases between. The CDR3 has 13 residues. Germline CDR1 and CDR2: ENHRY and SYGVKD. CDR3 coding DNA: TGTGCCATCAGTTCGGGAGCCAACTATGGCTACACCTTC. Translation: CAISSGANYGYTF.

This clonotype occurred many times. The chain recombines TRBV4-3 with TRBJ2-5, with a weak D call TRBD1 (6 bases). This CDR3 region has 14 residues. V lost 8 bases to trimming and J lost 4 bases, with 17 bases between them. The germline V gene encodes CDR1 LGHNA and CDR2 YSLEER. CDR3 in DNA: TGCGCCAGCGGTGTGTATACAGGGTCAGAGACCCAGTACTTC. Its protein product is CASGVYTGSETQYF.

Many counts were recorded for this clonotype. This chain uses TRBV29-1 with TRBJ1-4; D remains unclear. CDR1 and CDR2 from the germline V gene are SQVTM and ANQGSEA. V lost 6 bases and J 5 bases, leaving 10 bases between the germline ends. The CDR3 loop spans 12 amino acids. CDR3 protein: CSVVGRNEKLFF. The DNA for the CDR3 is TGCAGCGTCGTCGGACGGAATGAAAAACTGTTTTTT. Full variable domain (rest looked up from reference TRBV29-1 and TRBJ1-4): SAVISQKPSRDICQRGTSLTIQCQVDSQVTMMFWYRQQPGQSLTLIATANQGSEATYESGFVIDKFPISRPNLTFSTLTVSNMSPEDSSIYLCSVVGRNEKLFFGSGTQLSVL.

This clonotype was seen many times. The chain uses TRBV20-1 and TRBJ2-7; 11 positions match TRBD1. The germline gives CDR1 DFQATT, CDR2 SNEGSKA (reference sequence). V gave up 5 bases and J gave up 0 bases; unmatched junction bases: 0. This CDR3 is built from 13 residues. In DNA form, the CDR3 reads TGCAGTGCTGGGACAGGGGGCTCCTACGAGCAGTACTTC. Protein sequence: CSAGTGGSYEQYF.

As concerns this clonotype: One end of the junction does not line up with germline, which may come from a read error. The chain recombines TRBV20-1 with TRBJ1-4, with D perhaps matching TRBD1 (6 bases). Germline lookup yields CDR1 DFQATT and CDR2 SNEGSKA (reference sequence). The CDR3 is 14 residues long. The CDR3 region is CSAKAGTTNEKLFF. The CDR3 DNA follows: TGCAGTGCTAAGGCCGGGACAACAAATGAAAAACTGTTTTTT.

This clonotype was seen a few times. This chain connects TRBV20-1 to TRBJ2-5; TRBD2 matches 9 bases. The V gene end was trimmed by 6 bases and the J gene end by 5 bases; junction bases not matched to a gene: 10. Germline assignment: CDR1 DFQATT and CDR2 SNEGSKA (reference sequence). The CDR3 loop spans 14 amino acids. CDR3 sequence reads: CSARRAGGLETQYF. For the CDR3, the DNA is TGCAGTGCGCGGAGGGCGGGGGGGCTGGAGACCCAGTACTTC.

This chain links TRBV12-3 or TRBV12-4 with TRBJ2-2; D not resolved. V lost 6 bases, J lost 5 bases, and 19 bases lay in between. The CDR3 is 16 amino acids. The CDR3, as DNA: TGTGCCAGCAGCAAGGACCCTCGCTTGGGAACCGGGGAGCTGTTTTTT. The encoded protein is CASSKDPRLGTGELFF.

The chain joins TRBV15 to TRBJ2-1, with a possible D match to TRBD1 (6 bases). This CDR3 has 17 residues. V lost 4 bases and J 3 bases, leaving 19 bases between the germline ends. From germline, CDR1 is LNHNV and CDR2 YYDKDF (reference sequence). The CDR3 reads CATSITLGTTDYNEQFF. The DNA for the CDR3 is TGTGCCACCAGCATCACCCTCGGGACAACCGACTACAATGAGCAGTTCTTC.

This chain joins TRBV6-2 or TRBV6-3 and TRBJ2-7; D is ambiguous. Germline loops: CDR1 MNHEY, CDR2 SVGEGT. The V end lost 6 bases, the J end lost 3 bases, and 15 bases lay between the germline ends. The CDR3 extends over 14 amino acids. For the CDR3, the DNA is TGTGCCAGCAGGTACCCAGGACGCCACTACGAGCAGTACTTC. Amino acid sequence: CASRYPGRHYEQYF.

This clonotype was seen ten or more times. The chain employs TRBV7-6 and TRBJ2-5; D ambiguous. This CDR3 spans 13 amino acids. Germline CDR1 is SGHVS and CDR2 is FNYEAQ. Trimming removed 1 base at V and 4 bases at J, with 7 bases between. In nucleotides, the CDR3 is TGTGCCAGCAGCTTAGATGAATCAGAGACCCAGTACTTC. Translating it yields CASSLDESETQYF. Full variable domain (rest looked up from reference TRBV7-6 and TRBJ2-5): GAGVSQSPRYKVTKRGQDVALRCDPISGHVSLYWYRQALGQGPEFLTYFNYEAQQDKSGLPNDRFSAERPEGSISTLTIQRTEQRDSAMYRCASSLDESETQYFGPGTRLLVL.

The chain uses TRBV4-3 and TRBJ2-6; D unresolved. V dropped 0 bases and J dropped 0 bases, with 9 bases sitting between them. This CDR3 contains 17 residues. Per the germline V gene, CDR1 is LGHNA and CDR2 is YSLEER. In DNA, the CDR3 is TGCGCCAGCAGCCAAGATTCACCGTACTCTGGGGCCAACGTCCTGACTTTC. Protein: CASSQDSPYSGANVLTF.

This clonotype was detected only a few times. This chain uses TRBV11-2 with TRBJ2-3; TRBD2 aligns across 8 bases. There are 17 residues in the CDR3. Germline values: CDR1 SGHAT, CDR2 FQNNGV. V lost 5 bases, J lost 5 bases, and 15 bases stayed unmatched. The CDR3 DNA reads TGTGCCAGCAGCACCTCAAAGCGGGGGCGCGTCGGAGATACGCAGTATTTT. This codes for CASSTSKRGRVGDTQYF.

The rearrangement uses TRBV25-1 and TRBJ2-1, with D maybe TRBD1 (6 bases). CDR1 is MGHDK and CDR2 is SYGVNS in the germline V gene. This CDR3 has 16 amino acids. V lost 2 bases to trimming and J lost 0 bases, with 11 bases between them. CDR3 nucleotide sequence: TGTGCCAGCAGTGAACAGGGGCCGAGCTCCTACAATGAGCAGTTCTTC. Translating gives CASSEQGPSSYNEQFF.

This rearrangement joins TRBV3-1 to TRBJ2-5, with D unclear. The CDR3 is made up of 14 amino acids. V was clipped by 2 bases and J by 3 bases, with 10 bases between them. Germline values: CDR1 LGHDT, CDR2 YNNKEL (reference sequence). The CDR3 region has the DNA TGTGCCAGCAGCCAAAAGAATCATGAAGAGACCCAGTACTTC. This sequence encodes CASSQKNHEETQYF.

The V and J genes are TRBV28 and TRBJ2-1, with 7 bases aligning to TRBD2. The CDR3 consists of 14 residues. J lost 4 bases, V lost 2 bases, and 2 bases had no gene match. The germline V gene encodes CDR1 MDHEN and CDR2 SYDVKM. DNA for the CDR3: TGTGCCAGCAGTTTACGGGAGGATTACAATGAGCAGTTCTTC. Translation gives CASSLREDYNEQFF.

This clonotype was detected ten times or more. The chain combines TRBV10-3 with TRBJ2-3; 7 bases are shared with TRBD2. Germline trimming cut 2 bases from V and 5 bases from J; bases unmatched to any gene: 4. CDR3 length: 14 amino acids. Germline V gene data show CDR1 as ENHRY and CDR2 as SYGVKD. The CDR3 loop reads CAISEDLAEDTQYF. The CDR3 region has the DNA TGTGCCATCAGTGAGGACCTAGCGGAAGATACGCAGTATTTT.

The CDR3 loop is CASSLDSLIYGYTF. The CDR3 bases are TGCGCCAGCAGCTTGGACAGCCTTATCTATGGCTACACCTTC. This chain uses TRBV5-1 with TRBJ1-2, with D unresolved. The V and J ends lost 0 bases and 4 bases respectively, with 10 bases between them. The germline V gene encodes CDR1 SGHRS and CDR2 YFSETQ. The CDR3 covers 14 residues.

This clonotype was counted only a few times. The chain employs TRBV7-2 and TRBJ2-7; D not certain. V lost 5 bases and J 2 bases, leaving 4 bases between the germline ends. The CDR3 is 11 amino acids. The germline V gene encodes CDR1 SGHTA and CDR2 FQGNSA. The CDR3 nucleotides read TGTGCCAGCAGCGAACCCTACGAGCAGTACTTC. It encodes CASSEPYEQYF. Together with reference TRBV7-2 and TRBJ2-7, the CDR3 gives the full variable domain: GAGVSQSPSNKVTEKGKDVELRCDPISGHTALYWYRQSLGQGLEFLIYFQGNSAPDKSGLPSDRFSAERTGGSVSTLTIQRTQQEDSAVYLCASSEPYEQYFGPGTRLTVT.

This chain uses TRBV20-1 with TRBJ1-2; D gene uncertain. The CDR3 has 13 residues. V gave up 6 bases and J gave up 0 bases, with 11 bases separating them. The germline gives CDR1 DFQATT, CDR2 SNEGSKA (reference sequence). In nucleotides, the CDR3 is TGCAGTGCGGTCCTCGGCTCTAACTATGGCTACACCTTC. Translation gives CSAVLGSNYGYTF.

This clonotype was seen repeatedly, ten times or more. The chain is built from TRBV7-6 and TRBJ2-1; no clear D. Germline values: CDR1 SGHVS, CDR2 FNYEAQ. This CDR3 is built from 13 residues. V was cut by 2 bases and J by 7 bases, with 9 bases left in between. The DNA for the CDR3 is TGTGCCAGCAGCTTACGGTGGGGAAATGAGCAGTTCTTC. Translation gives CASSLRWGNEQFF.

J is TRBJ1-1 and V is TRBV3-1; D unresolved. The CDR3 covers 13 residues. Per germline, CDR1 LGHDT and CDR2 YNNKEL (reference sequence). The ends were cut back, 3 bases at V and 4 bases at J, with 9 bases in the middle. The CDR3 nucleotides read TGTGCCAGCAGCCAGATGGAAAGCACTGAAGCTTTCTTT. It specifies CASSQMESTEAFF.